The next 13 T cell receptor beta chains were all read from a single sample in a study of patients and donors after allogeneic stem cell transplantation. TCRdb recomputed calls from the RT-PCR reads with MiXCR, one row per CDR3 protein. The data hold about 960,000 distinct CDR3 sequences, with roughly 18% observed a single time. Sequencing was performed on blood, either unsorted or a sorted T cell fraction (not recorded which). The receptors were gathered from a human donor who was either an allogeneic HSCT recipient or a stem cell or donor lymphocyte infusion donor (not recorded which). It is not recorded whose cells these are; they may come from a transplant donor.

The rearrangement links TRBV7-9 to TRBJ2-7, with 9 bases that match TRBD1. There are 15 residues in the CDR3. With V trimmed by 3 bases and J by 6 bases, 9 bases remained unmatched. Germline values: CDR1 SEHNR, CDR2 FQNEAQ (reference sequence). The CDR3 is CASSLEDRGGSEQYF. The CDR3 DNA is TGTGCCAGCAGCTTGGAGGACAGGGGAGGATCCGAGCAGTACTTC. Together with reference TRBV7-9 and TRBJ2-7, the CDR3 gives the full variable domain: DTGVSQNPRHKITKRGQNVTFRCDPISEHNRLYWYRQTLGQGPEFLTYFQNEAQLEKSRLLSDRFSAERPKGSFSTLEIQRTEQGDSAMYLCASSLEDRGGSEQYFGPGTRLTVT.

This chain uses TRBV27 with TRBJ2-3; D not resolved. The CDR3 contains 16 residues. CDR1 MNHEY and CDR2 SMNVEV come from the germline V gene (reference sequence). V was pared by 2 bases and J by 0 bases, with 12 bases between. CDR3 in DNA: TGTGCCAGCAGTTTACTCGCCGCCGGAAGCACAGATACGCAGTATTTT. This sequence encodes CASSLLAAGSTDTQYF.

The CDR3 sequence: CAIRGSGTFQETQYF. Written as DNA, the CDR3 is TGTGCCATCAGGGGCTCCGGGACATTCCAAGAGACCCAGTACTTC. The rearrangement uses TRBV10-3 and TRBJ2-5; D perhaps matches TRBD1 (6 bases). Per germline, CDR1 ENHRY and CDR2 SYGVKD. This CDR3 is 15 amino acids long. Trimming stripped 6 bases from V and 1 base from J, with 15 bases between.

The CDR3 DNA follows: TGCGCCAGCAGCCCGAGGACAGGGGGCAAATTGGGCGGGGAGCTGTTTTTT. This encodes CASSPRTGGKLGGELFF. The gene calls are TRBV5-1 and TRBJ2-2; 11 bases align to TRBD1. With 4 bases clipped from V and 7 bases from J, the junction kept 12 bases outside the gene matches. Per germline, CDR1 SGHRS and CDR2 YFSETQ. This CDR3 is 17 amino acids long.

The chain carries TRBV15 and TRBJ2-5; no firm D call. Germline-derived CDR1 and CDR2 are LNHNV and YYDKDF (reference sequence). Trimming stripped 0 bases from V and 2 bases from J, with 10 bases between. The length of the CDR3 is 15 residues. In nucleotides, the CDR3 is TGTGCCACCAGCAGAGATCACGGGTGGCAAGAGACCCAGTACTTC. This sequence encodes CATSRDHGWQETQYF.

The chain couples TRBV5-1 to TRBJ2-4; a possible D gene is TRBD2 (6 bases). CDR1 SGHRS and CDR2 YFSETQ come from the germline V gene. Trimming pared 3 bases from V and 6 bases from J, leaving 13 bases between. CDR3 length: 14 amino acids. The CDR3 coding sequence is TGCGCCAGCAGCTCCGGGACTTCTTTAAACATTCAGTACTTC. Encoded protein: CASSSGTSLNIQYF.

This clonotype has just a few counts. This rearrangement joins TRBV5-6 to TRBJ1-1; unclear D gene. The CDR3 consists of 15 residues. V was cut by 6 bases and J by 4 bases, with 19 bases left in between. The V gene's germline CDR1 is SGHDT and CDR2 YYEEEE. The CDR3 protein is CASKGAGTMGTEAFF. CDR3 sequence (DNA): TGTGCCAGCAAAGGTGCAGGAACGATGGGCACTGAAGCTTTCTTT.

The chain joins TRBV10-3 to TRBJ2-3, with 13 bases fitting TRBD2. The V segment lost 10 bases and the J segment 4 bases; nucleotides outside the gene matches: 11. The germline gives CDR1 ENHRY, CDR2 SYGVKD. The CDR3 length is 16 residues. The CDR3 nucleotides read TGTGCCACTGGGCCCACTAGCGGGAGGGCCGCAGATACGCAGTATTTT. It yields the protein CATGPTSGRAADTQYF.

The chain recombines TRBV11-2 with TRBJ2-4, with TRBD1 identical over 8 bases. The CDR3 sequence is 19 residues long. V lost 5 bases and J lost 1; bases outside the gene matches: 16. CDR1 is SGHAT and CDR2 is FQNNGV in the germline V gene. The CDR3, as DNA: TGTGCCAGCAGCGAACAAGGAACAGGGGGAGTGGGCGCCAAAAACATTCAGTACTTC. The encoded protein is CASSEQGTGGVGAKNIQYF. The full variable domain, completed using reference TRBV11-2 and TRBJ2-4, is EAGVAQSPRYKIIEKRQSVAFWCNPISGHATLYWYQQILGQGPKLLIQFQNNGVVDDSQLPKDRFSAERLKGVDSTLKIQPAKLEDSAVYLCASSEQGTGGVGAKNIQYFGAGTRLSVL.

This clonotype showed up just a few times. This chain joins TRBV9 and TRBJ2-5; no firm D call. V was trimmed by 4 bases and J by 4 bases, leaving 8 bases between them. The CDR3 consists of 12 residues. In germline, CDR1 is SGDLS, CDR2 YYNGEE. In DNA, the CDR3 is TGTGCCAGCAGCTCGCCGGCAGAGACCCAGTACTTC. It encodes CASSSPAETQYF.

This clonotype was seen at least ten times. The V call is TRBV5-5, the J call TRBJ2-2; TRBD2 matches 7 bases. This CDR3 region has 15 residues. The V gene end was trimmed by 3 bases and the J gene end by 6 bases; junction bases not matched to a gene: 8. CDR1 SGHKS and CDR2 YYEKEE come from the germline V gene (reference sequence). CDR3 sequence: CASSSAGLPSGELFF. DNA of the CDR3: TGTGCCAGCAGCTCAGCGGGACTCCCATCCGGGGAGCTGTTTTTT.

V is TRBV4-2 and J is TRBJ2-2, with D possibly TRBD2 on 6 matching bases. V lost 4 bases and J lost 5, with 14 bases in between. This CDR3 spans 15 amino acids. Germline assignment: CDR1 LGHNA and CDR2 YNFKEQ. CDR3 nucleotides: TGTGCCAGCAGCCTCCTGCGGGGTACGACCGGGGAGCTGTTTTTT. This gives the protein CASSLLRGTTGELFF.

Points on this clonotype: A read error may explain this, as a much larger clone is one base away. The V gene is TRBV7-2, the J gene TRBJ2-3; D call uncertain. The CDR3 consists of 12 residues. Germline CDR1 and CDR2: SGHTA and FQGNSA. V shed 7 bases and J shed 2 bases, with 7 bases lying between them. CDR3 sequence reads: CASTKATDTQYF. The CDR3 DNA follows: TGTGCCAGCACCAAAGCCACAGATACGCAGTATTTT.